This record covers a single TCR beta chain. Its antigen is unknown. The sample is drawn from a study of vaccination and CD4 T cells after COVID-19. Study as a whole: Collection of post-COVID samples occurred a median approximately 93 days after diagnosis, spanning a range of 35 to 161. Study-wide results and caveats: Relatively few convalescent patients and no early post-infection timepoints were analyzed.

The ends were cut back, 2 bases at V and 0 bases at J, with 8 bases in the middle. The germline V gene encodes CDR1 SGHTA and CDR2 FQGTGA. This CDR3 has 15 residues. Cultured CD4+ T cells had their DNA profiled by the Oncomine TCR Beta short-read assay. MiXCR, applied by TCRdb to the PCR reads, yields one record per CDR3 protein. The table lists 20,000 to 25,000 distinct CDR3 sequences, about 51% of them singletons, with around 5.9% in the top ten. Regarding treatment: roughly 10-day PBMC culture with coronavirus spike peptide pools or control peptides (ViraFEST assay). The clonotype originates from a human donor who had recovered from COVID-19. The specimen sequenced was CD4+ T cells from blood, cultured in vitro. The rearrangement joins TRBV7-3 to TRBJ2-1; D call uncertain. The CDR3 nucleotides are TGTGCCAGCAGCTTACGGCGGACCTCCTACAATGAGCAGTTCTTC. Translated: CASSLRRTSYNEQFF.